This passage covers 25 T cell receptor beta chains from one sample sequenced in a study of T-cell memory formation after mild COVID-19. Using its own MiXCR run on the 5' RACE reads, TCRdb lists one record per CDR3 protein. The repertoire consists of around 250,000 distinct CDR3 sequences, with roughly 9.4% occurring once and the leading ten covering around 20%. The sequencing input was PBMCs or a T cell subset sorted from them (not recorded which). The receptors shown here come from a man between 18 and 35 years old who had mild COVID-19 (a few samples of this study predate the infection). Cell type and time point are not known.

This clonotype has more than one count but fewer than ten. J is TRBJ1-3 and V is TRBV20-1; D gene ambiguous. In germline, CDR1 is DFQATT, CDR2 SNEGSKA (reference sequence). The CDR3 is 15 amino acids. V shed 0 bases and J shed 5 bases, with 14 bases lying between them. CDR3 sequence: CSARDPGAGRNTIYF. CDR3 sequence (DNA): TGCAGTGCTAGAGATCCGGGCGCCGGGAGAAACACCATATATTTT.

This clonotype was seen a few times. V usage is TRBV12-3 or TRBV12-4 and J usage is TRBJ1-1, with D perhaps matching TRBD1 (5 bases). There are 12 residues in the CDR3. Between the trimmed V and J ends, which lost 7 bases and 3 bases, there was a span of 9 bases. CDR3 sequence reads: CASNRGYTEAFF. The CDR3 DNA sequence: TGTGCCAGCAACCGGGGCTACACTGAAGCTTTCTTT.

This clonotype showed up just once. The rearrangement joins TRBV24-1 to TRBJ2-2; 7 bases match TRBD1. CDR3 length: 15 residues. From germline, CDR1 is KGHDR and CDR2 SFDVKD. Trimming took 3 bases from V and 7 from J; bases not matched to a gene: 7. The CDR3 reads CATSDPGQGDGELFF. For the CDR3, the DNA is TGTGCCACCAGTGATCCGGGGCAGGGGGACGGGGAGCTGTTTTTT.

This clonotype turned up a few times. The rearrangement links TRBV7-8 to TRBJ1-1, with D possibly being TRBD1 (5 bases). The CDR3 length is 13 residues. Germline values: CDR1 SGHVS, CDR2 FQNEAQ. The germline V and J ends were trimmed by 5 bases and 6 bases, with 13 bases remaining between them. CDR3 residues: CASSTPSGSEAFF. The CDR3 coding sequence is TGTGCCAGCAGCACACCGTCAGGGTCTGAAGCTTTCTTT.

This clonotype was seen only a few times. The V gene is TRBV6-6, the J gene TRBJ2-7; D is possibly TRBD2 (5 bases). Trimming cost V 3 bases and J 0 bases, with 12 bases left between them. The germline CDR1 and CDR2 sequences are MNHNY and SVGAGI (reference sequence). This CDR3 has 15 amino acids. The CDR3 sequence is CASSYFGVPSYEQYF. The CDR3 bases are TGTGCCAGCAGTTATTTCGGGGTTCCCTCCTACGAGCAGTACTTC.

This clonotype occurred many times. The chain has TRBV2 and TRBJ2-1, with D perhaps TRBD1 (5 bases). The CDR3 spans 12 residues. Germline CDR1 reads SNHLY; CDR2 reads FYNNEI. V was pared by 6 bases and J by 9 bases, with 12 bases between. CDR3 coding DNA: TGTGCCAGCAGCTCGCAGGGCGGTGAGCAGTTCTTC. Translating gives CASSSQGGEQFF.

This clonotype was picked up a small number of times. CDR3 protein: CASRVSAGGALATDTQYF. Written as DNA, the CDR3 is TGTGCCAGCAGGGTCTCAGCGGGGGGGGCCCTTGCGACAGATACGCAGTATTTT. J is TRBJ2-3 and V is TRBV6-1; 10 positions agree with TRBD2. Trimming took 6 bases from V and 3 from J; bases not matched to a gene: 15. From germline, CDR1 is MNHNS and CDR2 SASEGT. This CDR3 contains 18 residues.

This clonotype has only a few counts. This chain joins TRBV20-1 and TRBJ2-2; TRBD1 is a possible D gene (6 bases). The CDR3 contains 16 residues. Germline V gene sequence: CDR1 DFQATT, CDR2 SNEGSKA (reference sequence). Trimming removed 3 bases from V and 4 bases from J, with 18 bases in between. The CDR3 region is CSARGPGHRTTGELFF. For the CDR3, the DNA is TGCAGTGCTAGGGGCCCGGGACACAGAACCACCGGGGAGCTGTTTTTT.

Remarks on this clonotype: A much larger clone lies one base from this, so it may be a read error. The V gene is TRBV4-3, the J gene TRBJ1-1; 9 nucleotides agree with TRBD1. Germline values: CDR1 LGHNA, CDR2 YSLEER. The CDR3 spans 15 residues. The trim removed 1 base at V and 1 base at J, leaving 1 base unmatched. CDR3: CASSQAGQGNTEAFF. CDR3 coding DNA: TGCGCCAGCAGCCAAGCGGGACAGGGGAACACTGAAGCTTTCTTT.

The table lists this clonotype with many counts. The V gene is TRBV10-3, the J gene TRBJ2-3; D is ambiguous. Trimming pared 4 bases from V and 2 bases from J, leaving 7 bases between. This CDR3 is built from 13 residues. CDR1 and CDR2 from the germline V gene are ENHRY and SYGVKD. The CDR3 reads CAISVLNTDTQYF. CDR3 coding DNA: TGTGCCATCAGTGTCCTAAACACAGATACGCAGTATTTT.

This clonotype was picked up many times. V and J are TRBV6-1 and TRBJ2-3; D is uncertain. Trimming left V 2 bases short and J 9 bases short, with 9 bases between. CDR3 length equals 12 residues. The germline V gene encodes CDR1 MNHNS and CDR2 SASEGT. CDR3 nucleotides: TGTGCCAGCAGTGAAAGGTCAGGCACGCAGTATTTT. This codes for CASSERSGTQYF.

The rearrangement uses TRBV27 and TRBJ2-5; D tentatively reads TRBD1 or TRBD2 (5 bases each). The V and J ends lost 5 bases and 7 bases respectively, with 20 bases between them. Germline V lookup: CDR1 MNHEY, CDR2 SMNVEV (reference sequence). The CDR3 spans 15 residues. The CDR3 sequence is CASSRGSGALGTQYF. The DNA of the CDR3 is TGTGCCAGCAGTCGCGGTTCCGGGGCCCTGGGGACCCAGTACTTC.

The DNA of the CDR3 is TGTGCCAGCTCCCCTCGACCGGGACAGGGAGACAATGAGCAGTTCTTC. Amino acid sequence: CASSPRPGQGDNEQFF. The gene calls are TRBV18 and TRBJ2-1, with 9 bases lining up with TRBD1. The CDR3 sequence is 16 residues long. V shed 6 bases, J shed 5 bases, and the junction held 11 bases outside the gene matches. The germline CDR1 and CDR2 sequences are KGHSH and LQKENI.

This clonotype has just a few counts. The chain combines TRBV10-3 with TRBJ1-1, with 7 bases fitting TRBD1. CDR3 length equals 15 residues. V gave up 6 bases and J gave up 0 bases; unmatched junction bases: 7. CDR1 and CDR2 (germline): ENHRY, SYGVKD. CDR3 in DNA: TGTGCCATCAGCGGGACAGTCCCGATGAACACTGAAGCTTTCTTT. Protein product: CAISGTVPMNTEAFF.

This clonotype was seen a handful of times. The chain is built from TRBV6-2 or TRBV6-3 and TRBJ2-2; 7 nucleotides align to TRBD2. The CDR3 has 17 residues. Germline lookup yields CDR1 MNHEY and CDR2 SVGEGT. Losses at the gene ends were 2 bases for V and 2 bases for J; bases not matched to a gene: 8. The CDR3 DNA is TGTGCCAGCAGTTACCCCGCGGAGGGACTAAACACCGGGGAGCTGTTTTTT. Encoded protein: CASSYPAEGLNTGELFF.

This clonotype was observed once. This chain joins TRBV20-1 and TRBJ2-1; weak D call: TRBD2 (6 bases). There are 14 residues in the CDR3. Trimming shortened V by 6 bases and J by 14 bases, and 26 bases separated the two germline ends. CDR1 is DFQATT and CDR2 is SNEGSKA in the germline V gene (reference sequence). CDR3 region: CSASGSKDRLMEFF. Written as DNA, the CDR3 is TGCAGTGCCAGCGGGTCTAAGGACCGACTGATGGAGTTCTTC.

The chain carries TRBV5-1 and TRBJ1-2, with D perhaps TRBD1 (5 bases). Trimming cost V 4 bases and J 1 base, with 8 bases left between them. Germline CDR1 is SGHRS and CDR2 is YFSETQ. The CDR3 is made up of 13 amino acids. The CDR3, as DNA: TGCGCCAGCAGCATCGACAGTAACTATGGCTACACCTTC. It codes for CASSIDSNYGYTF.

This clonotype was seen a handful of times. The V call is TRBV6-1, the J call TRBJ1-3, with 7 bases identical to TRBD1. Germline CDR1 is MNHNS and CDR2 is SASEGT. There are 15 residues in the CDR3. V was clipped by 3 bases and J by 8 bases; unmatched bases: 10. Here the CDR3 reads CASSDYAGGPDTIYF. Written as DNA, the CDR3 is TGTGCCAGCAGTGACTACGCAGGGGGACCCGACACCATATATTTT.

The CDR3 loop is CASTLRAGASTDTQYF. The CDR3, as DNA: TGTGCCAGCACTCTAAGGGCGGGGGCTAGCACAGATACGCAGTATTTT. This rearrangement joins TRBV27 to TRBJ2-3, with a tentative D call TRBD2 (7 bases). CDR1 and CDR2 (germline): MNHEY, SMNVEV (reference sequence). V lost 7 bases and J 0 bases, leaving 17 bases between the germline ends. This CDR3 region has 16 residues.

This clonotype appeared a few times. The CDR3 spells CASSPRTSGGGEQFF. The CDR3 DNA follows: TGTGCCAGCAGCCCGAGGACTAGCGGGGGTGGTGAGCAGTTCTTC. V and J are TRBV11-3 and TRBJ2-1; TRBD2 agrees at 13 bases. V lost 5 bases, J lost 9 bases, and 7 bases stayed unmatched. CDR1 and CDR2 (germline): SGHNT, YENEEA. The CDR3 consists of 15 residues.

This clonotype has a handful of counts. J is TRBJ1-2 and V is TRBV5-1; no clear D. V lost 0 bases to trimming and J lost 2 bases, with 5 bases between them. From germline, CDR1 is SGHRS and CDR2 YFSETQ. CDR3 length: 13 residues. CDR3 DNA: TGCGCCAGCAGCTTGGATGACAACTATGGCTACACCTTC. Translation: CASSLDDNYGYTF.

This chain links TRBV25-1 with TRBJ1-1; D ambiguous. CDR1 is MGHDK and CDR2 is SYGVNS in the germline V gene. The CDR3 consists of 12 residues. V lost 2 bases and J 11 bases, leaving 12 bases between the germline ends. The DNA for the CDR3 is TGTGCCAGCAGTGAAAGACCGCCGCAGGCTTTCTTT. Translated, it gives CASSERPPQAFF.

The chain joins TRBV10-2 to TRBJ2-7; D possibly corresponds to TRBD1 (6 bases). Trimming took off 7 bases at V and 7 bases at J, with 14 bases between the two ends. This CDR3 spans 12 amino acids. Germline values: CDR1 WSHSY, CDR2 SAAADI. CDR3 in DNA: TGCGCCAGCACCCCCAGGGGCCGGGAGCAGTACTTC. It is translated as CASTPRGREQYF.

The chain has TRBV5-1 and TRBJ2-2, with a possible D match to TRBD1 (5 bases). The CDR3 sequence is 13 residues long. Germline V lookup: CDR1 SGHRS, CDR2 YFSETQ. V was trimmed by 5 bases and J by 2 bases, leaving 7 bases between them. The CDR3 DNA is TGCGCCAGCAGTCAGGGAAACACCGGGGAGCTGTTTTTT. It codes for CASSQGNTGELFF.

The CDR3 sequence: CAIQLNTEAFF. CDR3 DNA: TGTGCCATCCAGCTGAACACTGAAGCTTTCTTT. The chain joins TRBV11-2 to TRBJ1-1; no definite D call. This CDR3 is built from 11 residues. With 10 bases removed from V and 0 bases from J, the gap between germline ends came to 6 bases. Germline V gene sequence: CDR1 SGHAT, CDR2 FQNNGV.